This paragraph covers one TCR beta chain sequence. Its antigen remains unidentified. Germline CDR1 and CDR2: SGHDT and YYEEEE. This CDR3 is built from 16 residues. V was pared by 0 bases and J by 4 bases, with 16 bases between. Using immunoSEQ multiplex PCR, the repertoire was profiled, and TCRdb retains in-frame clones only, with some absent. The sample includes some 480,000 clones, around 88% of them seen just once. The sample comes from a study of Ad26.COV2.S vaccination and SARS-CoV-2 variants. Study-wide background: Doses of Ad26.COV2.S were injected into muscle once or twice, 56 days apart.

Whole-study findings and limits: Total T cell responses, in the TCR breadth and depth analyses, may have been underestimated. Reportedly, spike-specific CD8+ and CD4+ T cell responses achieved substantial breadth once vaccination had taken place.

Sample treatment: over 15 received Ad26.COV2.S at low or high dose, single or two shots; 5 received placebo; per-sample allocation not given. Samples analyzed were those drawn on day 63 after the first vaccine or placebo injection. The sequencing here drew on peripheral blood, taken in a trial of Ad26.COV2.S vaccine versus placebo. This sequence joins TRBV5-6 and TRBJ2-5; D is unresolved. This TCR was recovered from a person aged 18-65 years who received the Ad26.COV2.S COVID-19 vaccine or a placebo. CDR3 in amino acids: CASSLVAVAGGETQYF. Written as DNA, the CDR3 is TGTGCCAGCAGCTTGGTGGCGGTCGCTGGCGGAGAGACCCAGTACTTC.